This TCR beta chain was identified during a study of cytomegalovirus exposure and HLA in healthy donors. Study-wide background: T cells numbering around 200 million yielded 117 million unique TCR beta sequences in an earlier analysis.

This CDR3 comprises 14 residues. Trimming pared 1 base from V and 3 bases from J, leaving 10 bases between. Per germline, CDR1 SNHLY and CDR2 FYNNEI. The study ran its PCR with 60 Vbeta and 13 Jbeta primers. Only in-frame clones appear in the TCRdb table, and some are missing; sequencing was by immunoSEQ multiplex PCR. The repertoire holds some 120,000 clones, with less than 90% as singletons. This rearrangement joins TRBV2 to TRBJ2-7, with D maybe TRBD1 (5 bases). The specimen was PBMCs. The receptor comes from a man between 18 and 35 years old in good health and CMV-seropositive. The CDR3: CASSEEGWDYEQYF. CDR3 nucleotides: TGTGCCAGCAGTGAAGAGGGGTGGGACTACGAGCAGTACTTC.